This entry features one T cell receptor (beta chain) sequence. The antigen is unknown. Profiled with immunoSEQ multiplex PCR; TCRdb holds only in-frame clones, not every one. The top ten clones hold under 5.5% of a sample with around 61,000 clones, approximately 92% of them seen once. This sample was included in a study of cytomegalovirus exposure and HLA in healthy donors. Study observations and caveats: Clusters of TCRs from the first cohort tended to co-occur in the roughly 120 validation repertoires (as a later analysis found).

The sample consisted of PBMCs. This TCR came from a man younger than 35 in good health and CMV-seropositive.

The chain's CDR3 is CASSAGQENTEAFF. CDR3 bases: TGTGCCAGCAGCGCCGGACAGGAGAACACTGAAGCTTTCTTT. The rearrangement uses TRBV6-1 and TRBJ1-1; 7 nucleotides match TRBD1. The germline V gene has CDR1 MNHNS and CDR2 SASEGT. The J segment lost 1 base and the V segment lost 6 bases, leaving 5 bases of the junction unmatched. This CDR3 is built from 14 residues.